This T cell receptor (beta chain) was captured by sequencing in a study of T cells in tumors after PD-1 blockade. Study-level information: Some patients also took daily vismodegib 150 mg during anti-PD-1 treatment.

Data came from immunoSEQ multiplex PCR; TCRdb stores just in-frame clones and leaves some out. This repertoire shows 60,000 to 70,000 clones, 74% found once; its top ten account for around 5%. The clonotype comes from a human donor with basal cell carcinoma. The specimen was PBMCs, collected after anti-PD-1 treatment.

CDR3 sequence (DNA): TGTGCCACCGCTGTAGGGATAAGCGGGGGGCTCAATGAGCAGTTCTTC. Its translation is CATAVGISGGLNEQFF. V and J are TRBV15 and TRBJ2-1, with 9 nucleotides matching TRBD2. CDR1 is LNHNV, CDR2 YYDKDF, per germline (reference sequence). J gave up 6 bases and V 8 bases, and 14 bases lay outside the gene matches. The CDR3 totals 16 residues.